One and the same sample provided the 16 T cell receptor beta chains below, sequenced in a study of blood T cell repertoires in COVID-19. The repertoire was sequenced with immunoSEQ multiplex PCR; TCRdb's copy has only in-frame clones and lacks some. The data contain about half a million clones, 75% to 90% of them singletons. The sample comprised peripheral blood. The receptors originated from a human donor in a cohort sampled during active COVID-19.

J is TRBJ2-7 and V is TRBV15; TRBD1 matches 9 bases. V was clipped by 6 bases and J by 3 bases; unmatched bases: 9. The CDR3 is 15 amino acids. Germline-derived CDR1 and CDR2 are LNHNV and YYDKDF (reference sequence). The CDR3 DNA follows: TGTGCCACCAGTACTCCCGGGACAGGGAACTACGAGCAGTACTTC. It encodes CATSTPGTGNYEQYF.

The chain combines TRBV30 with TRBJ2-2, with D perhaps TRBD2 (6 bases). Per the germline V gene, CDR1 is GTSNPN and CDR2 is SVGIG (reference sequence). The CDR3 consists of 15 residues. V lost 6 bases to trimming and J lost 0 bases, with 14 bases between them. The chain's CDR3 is CACLIAESNTGELFF. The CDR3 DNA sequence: TGTGCCTGCCTGATAGCGGAGTCGAACACCGGGGAGCTGTTTTTT.

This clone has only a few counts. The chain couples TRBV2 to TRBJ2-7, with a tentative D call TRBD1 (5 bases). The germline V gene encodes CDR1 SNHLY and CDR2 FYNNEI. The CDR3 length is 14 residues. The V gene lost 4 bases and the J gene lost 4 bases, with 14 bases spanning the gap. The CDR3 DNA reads TGTGCCAGCAGTGGCGGCAGGGCCAATTACGAGCAGTACTTC. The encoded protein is CASSGGRANYEQYF.

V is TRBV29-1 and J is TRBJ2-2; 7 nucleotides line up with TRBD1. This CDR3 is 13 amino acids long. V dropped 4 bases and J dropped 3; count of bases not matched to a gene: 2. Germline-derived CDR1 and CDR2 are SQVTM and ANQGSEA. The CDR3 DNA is TGCAGCGTTGGGCAGGGGGACACCGGGGAGCTGTTTTTT. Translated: CSVGQGDTGELFF.

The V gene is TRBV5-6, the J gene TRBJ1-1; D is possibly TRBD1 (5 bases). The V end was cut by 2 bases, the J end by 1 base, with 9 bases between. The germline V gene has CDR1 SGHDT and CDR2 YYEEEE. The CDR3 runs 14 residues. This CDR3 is CASSFGGRNTEAFF. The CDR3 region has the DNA TGTGCCAGCAGCTTCGGGGGTCGGAACACTGAAGCTTTCTTT.

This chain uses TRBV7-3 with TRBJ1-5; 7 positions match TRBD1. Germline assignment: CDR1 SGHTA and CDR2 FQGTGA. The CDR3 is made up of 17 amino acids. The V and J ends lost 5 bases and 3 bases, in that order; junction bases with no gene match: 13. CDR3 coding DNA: TGTGCCAGCAGCGAGGGACAGATTGGGGGTATCAATCAGCCCCAGCATTTT. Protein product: CASSEGQIGGINQPQHF.

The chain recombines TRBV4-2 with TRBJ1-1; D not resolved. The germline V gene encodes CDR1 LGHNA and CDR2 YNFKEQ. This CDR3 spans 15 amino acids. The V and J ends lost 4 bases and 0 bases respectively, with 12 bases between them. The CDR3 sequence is CASSPLKSLNTEAFF. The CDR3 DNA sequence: TGTGCCAGCAGCCCTCTTAAGAGCCTGAACACTGAAGCTTTCTTT.

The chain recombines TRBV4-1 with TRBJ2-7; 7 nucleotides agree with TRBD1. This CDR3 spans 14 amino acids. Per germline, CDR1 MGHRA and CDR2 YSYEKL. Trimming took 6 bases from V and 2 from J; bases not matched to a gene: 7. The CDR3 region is CASSRPGQPYEQYF. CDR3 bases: TGCGCCAGCAGTCGACCGGGACAGCCCTACGAGCAGTACTTC.

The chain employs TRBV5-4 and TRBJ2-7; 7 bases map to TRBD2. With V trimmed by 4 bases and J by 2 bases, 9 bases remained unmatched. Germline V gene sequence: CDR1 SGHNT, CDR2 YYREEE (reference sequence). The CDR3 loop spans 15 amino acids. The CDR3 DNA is TGTGCCAGCAGCCCGAGCGGGACTCGAGCCTACGAGCAGTACTTC. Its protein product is CASSPSGTRAYEQYF.

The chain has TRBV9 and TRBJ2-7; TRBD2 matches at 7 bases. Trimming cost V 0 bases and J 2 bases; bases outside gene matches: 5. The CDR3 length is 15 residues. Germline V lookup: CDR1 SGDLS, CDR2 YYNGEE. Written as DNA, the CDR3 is TGTGCCAGCAGCGTAGGGACTAGTCCCCCCTACGAGCAGTACTTC. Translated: CASSVGTSPPYEQYF.

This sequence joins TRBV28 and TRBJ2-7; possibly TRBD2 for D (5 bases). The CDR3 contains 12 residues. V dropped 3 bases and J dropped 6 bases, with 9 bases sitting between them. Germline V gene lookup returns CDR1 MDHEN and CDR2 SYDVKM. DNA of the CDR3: TGTGCCAGCAGTTTCGTGAGGGTCGAGCAGTACTTC. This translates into CASSFVRVEQYF.

CDR3 residues: CASSLNRGGGSYNEQFF. As DNA, the CDR3 is TGCGCCAGCAGCTTGAACAGGGGAGGAGGGTCCTACAATGAGCAGTTCTTC. The chain combines TRBV5-1 with TRBJ2-1; D is possibly TRBD1 (7 bases). Germline lookup yields CDR1 SGHRS and CDR2 YFSETQ. This CDR3 is built from 17 residues. Trimming left V 1 base short and J 1 base short, with 15 bases between. The full variable domain, its missing parts supplied by reference TRBV5-1 and TRBJ2-1, is KAGVTQTPRYLIKTRGQQVTLSCSPISGHRSVSWYQQTPGQGLQFLFEYFSETQRNKGNFPGRFSGRQFSNSRSEMNVSTLELGDSALYLCASSLNRGGGSYNEQFFGPGTRLTVL.

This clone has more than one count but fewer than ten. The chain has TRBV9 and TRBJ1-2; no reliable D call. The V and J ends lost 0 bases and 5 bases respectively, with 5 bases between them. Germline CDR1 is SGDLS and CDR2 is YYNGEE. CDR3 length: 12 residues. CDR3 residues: CASSVGRYGYTF. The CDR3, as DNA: TGTGCCAGCAGCGTAGGTAGATATGGCTACACCTTC. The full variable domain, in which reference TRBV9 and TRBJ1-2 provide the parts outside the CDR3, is DSGVTQTPKHLITATGQRVTLRCSPRSGDLSVYWYQQSLDQGLQFLIQYYNGEERAKGNILERFSAQQFPDLHSELNLSSLELGDSALYFCASSVGRYGYTFGSGTRLTVV.

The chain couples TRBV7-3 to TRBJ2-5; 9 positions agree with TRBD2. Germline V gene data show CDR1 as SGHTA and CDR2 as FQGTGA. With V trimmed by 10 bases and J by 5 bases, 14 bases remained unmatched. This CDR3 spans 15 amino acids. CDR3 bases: TGTGCCACCGGGGCGAGCGGGAGGACCGGGGAGACCCAGTACTTC. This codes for CATGASGRTGETQYF.

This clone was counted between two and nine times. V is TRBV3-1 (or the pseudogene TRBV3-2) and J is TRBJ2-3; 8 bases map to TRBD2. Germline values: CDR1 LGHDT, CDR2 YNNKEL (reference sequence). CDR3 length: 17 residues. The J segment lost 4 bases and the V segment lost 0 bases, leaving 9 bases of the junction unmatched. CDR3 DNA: TGTGCCAGCAGCCAAGACGGACGGGAGGGCCGGGCAGATACGCAGTATTTT. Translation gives CASSQDGREGRADTQYF.

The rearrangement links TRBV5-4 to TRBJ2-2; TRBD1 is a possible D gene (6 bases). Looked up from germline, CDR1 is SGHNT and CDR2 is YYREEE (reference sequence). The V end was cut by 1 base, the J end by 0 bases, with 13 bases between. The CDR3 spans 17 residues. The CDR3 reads CASSLYGRQANTGELFF. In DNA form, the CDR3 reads TGTGCCAGCAGCTTGTACGGCAGACAGGCGAACACCGGGGAGCTGTTTTTT.